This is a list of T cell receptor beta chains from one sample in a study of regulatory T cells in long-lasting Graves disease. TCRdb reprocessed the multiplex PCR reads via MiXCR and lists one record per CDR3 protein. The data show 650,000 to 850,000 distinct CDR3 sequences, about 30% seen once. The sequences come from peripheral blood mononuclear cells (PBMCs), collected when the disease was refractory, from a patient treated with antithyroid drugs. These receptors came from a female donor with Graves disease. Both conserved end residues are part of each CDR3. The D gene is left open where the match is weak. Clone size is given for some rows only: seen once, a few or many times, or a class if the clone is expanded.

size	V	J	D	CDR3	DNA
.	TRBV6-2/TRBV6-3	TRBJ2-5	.	CASSTPFGGETQYF	TGTGCCAGCAGTACACCGTTTGGGGGGGAGACCCAGTACTTC
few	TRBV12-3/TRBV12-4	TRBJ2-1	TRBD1	CASNPGQGPYNEQFF	TGTGCCAGCAATCCGGGACAGGGTCCCTACAATGAGCAGTTCTTC
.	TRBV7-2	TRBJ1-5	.	CASSLYVRVEQPQHF	TGTGCCAGCAGCTTATACGTAAGGGTGGAACAGCCCCAGCATTTT
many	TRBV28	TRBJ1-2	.	CASSNPGTAGGYTF	TGTGCCAGCTCTAACCCAGGGACGGCTGGGGGCTACACCTTC
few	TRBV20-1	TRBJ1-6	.	CSAFDTSYSYNSPLHF	TGCAGTGCCTTCGACACCTCGTACTCCTATAATTCACCCCTCCACTTT
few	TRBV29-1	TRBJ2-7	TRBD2	CSVARTSGRDYEQYF	TGCAGCGTCGCAAGGACTAGCGGGAGAGACTACGAGCAGTACTTC
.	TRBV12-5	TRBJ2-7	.	CASDLAHGRTEQYF	TGTGCTAGTGATTTGGCTCACGGACGGACGGAGCAGTACTTC
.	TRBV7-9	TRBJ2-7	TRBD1	CASSPQGAVYEQYF	TGCGCCAGCAGCCCCCAGGGGGCAGTCTACGAGCAGTACTTC
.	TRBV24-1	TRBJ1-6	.	CATSDVGSPLHF	TGTGCCACCAGTGATGTCGGTTCACCCCTCCACTTT
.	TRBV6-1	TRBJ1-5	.	CASRRDGQPQHF	TGTGCCAGCAGGAGGGATGGACAGCCCCAGCATTTT
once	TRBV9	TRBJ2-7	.	CASSTQDRPYEQYF	TGTGCCAGCAGCACTCAGGACAGACCTTACGAGCAGTACTTC
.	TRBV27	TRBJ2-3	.	CASRPRPSYTDTQYF	TGTGCCAGCAGACCTAGGCCCTCATACACAGATACGCAGTATTTT
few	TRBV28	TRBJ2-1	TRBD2	CASSRSGSGNEQFF	TGTGCCAGCAGCCGTAGCGGGAGTGGAAATGAGCAGTTCTTC
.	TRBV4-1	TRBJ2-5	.	CASSSTGQGQETQYF	TGCGCCAGCAGCTCCACGGGGCAGGGACAAGAGACCCAGTACTTC
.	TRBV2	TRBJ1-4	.	CASSGVLATNEELFF	TGTGCCAGCAGTGGGGTCTTAGCAACTAATGAAGAACTGTTTTTT
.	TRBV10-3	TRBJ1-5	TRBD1	CAIRPTGLDQPQHF	TGTGCCATCAGGCCGACAGGGTTGGATCAGCCCCAGCATTTT
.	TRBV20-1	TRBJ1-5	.	CSASNRDWASEPQHF	TGCAGTGCTAGTAACCGGGATTGGGCTAGCGAGCCCCAGCATTTT
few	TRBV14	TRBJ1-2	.	CASSPIGRTFYGYTF	TGTGCCAGCAGCCCCATCGGACGGACCTTCTATGGCTACACCTTC
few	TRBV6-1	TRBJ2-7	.	CASSEEPEQYF	TGTGCCAGCAGTGAAGAGCCCGAGCAGTACTTC
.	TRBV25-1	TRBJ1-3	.	CASSKAQAHTVTIYF	TGTGCCAGCAGTAAAGCCCAGGCCCACACTGTAACCATATATTTT
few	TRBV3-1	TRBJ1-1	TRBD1	CASSQRGQPRSGAFF	TGTGCCAGCAGCCAACGGGGACAGCCGAGGAGTGGAGCTTTCTTT
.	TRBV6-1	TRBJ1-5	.	CASSERGSGKYSNQPQHF	TGTGCCAGCAGTGAAAGGGGGTCGGGGAAGTATAGCAATCAGCCCCAGCATTTT
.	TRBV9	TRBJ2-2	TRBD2	CASSVAAGVTGELFF	TGTGCCAGCAGCGTAGCAGCGGGAGTCACCGGGGAGCTGTTTTTT
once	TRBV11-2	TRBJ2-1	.	CASLGPSYNEQFF	TGTGCCAGCTTGGGGCCCTCCTACAATGAGCAGTTCTTC
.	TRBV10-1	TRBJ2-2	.	CASSESKWGKGTEELFF	TGCGCCAGCAGTGAGTCAAAATGGGGGAAGGGAACCGAGGAGCTGTTTTTT
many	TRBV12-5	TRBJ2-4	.	CASGWPRGRAKNIQYF	TGTGCTAGTGGTTGGCCGCGGGGGCGAGCCAAAAACATTCAGTACTTC
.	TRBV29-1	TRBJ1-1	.	CSAMGAIKTHTNTEAFF	TGCAGCGCCATGGGAGCCATTAAAACCCATACGAACACTGAAGCTTTCTTT
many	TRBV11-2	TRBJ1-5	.	CASSLGLGLNQPQHF	TGTGCCAGCAGCTTAGGTTTGGGGTTGAATCAGCCCCAGCATTTT
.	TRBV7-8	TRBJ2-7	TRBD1	CASSPPGTGKSEQYF	TGTGCCAGCTCACCACCGGGGACAGGCAAGTCCGAGCAGTACTTC
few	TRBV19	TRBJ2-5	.	CASSQQVQETQYF	TGTGCCAGTAGTCAACAGGTCCAAGAGACCCAGTACTTC
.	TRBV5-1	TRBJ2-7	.	CASSTQGGAYEQYF	TGCGCCAGCAGCACACAGGGTGGAGCCTACGAGCAGTACTTC
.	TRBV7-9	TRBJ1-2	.	CASSLGFLSYGYTF	TGTGCCAGCAGCTTAGGATTTCTTAGTTATGGCTACACCTTC
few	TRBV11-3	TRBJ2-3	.	CASSAGGGFGTDTQYF	TGTGCCAGCAGCGCCGGAGGCGGGTTCGGCACAGATACGCAGTATTTT
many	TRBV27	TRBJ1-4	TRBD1	CASRISGTGANEKLFF	TGTGCCAGCAGGATATCCGGGACAGGAGCTAATGAAAAACTGTTTTTT
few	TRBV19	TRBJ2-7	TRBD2	CASSIGTSDNEQYF	TGTGCCAGTAGTATCGGGACTAGTGACAACGAGCAGTACTTC
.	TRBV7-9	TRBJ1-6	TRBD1	CASSLGQGMQSPLHF	TGTGCCAGCAGCCTGGGACAGGGGATGCAATCACCCCTCCACTTT
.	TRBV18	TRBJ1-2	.	CASSPQPDGYTF	TGTGCCAGCAGTCCCCAACCGGACGGCTACACCTTC
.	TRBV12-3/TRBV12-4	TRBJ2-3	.	CASRLRDGTDTQYF	TGTGCCAGCAGGCTCCGGGACGGCACAGATACGCAGTATTTT
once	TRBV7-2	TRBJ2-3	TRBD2	CASSLSPASGPNTDTQYF	TGTGCCAGCAGCTTATCGCCGGCTAGCGGGCCCAACACAGATACGCAGTATTTT
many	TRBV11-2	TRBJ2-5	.	CASSLGASVETQYF	TGTGCCAGCAGCTTAGGAGCGAGCGTGGAGACCCAGTACTTC
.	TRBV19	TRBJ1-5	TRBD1	CASRGASGQGAVAYRNQPQHF	TGTGCCAGTAGGGGAGCCTCGGGACAGGGGGCGGTGGCATATCGCAATCAGCCCCAGCATTTT
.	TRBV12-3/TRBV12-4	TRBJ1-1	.	CASSWSTGGLGTEAFF	TGTGCCAGCAGTTGGTCTACGGGGGGGTTGGGCACTGAAGCTTTCTTT